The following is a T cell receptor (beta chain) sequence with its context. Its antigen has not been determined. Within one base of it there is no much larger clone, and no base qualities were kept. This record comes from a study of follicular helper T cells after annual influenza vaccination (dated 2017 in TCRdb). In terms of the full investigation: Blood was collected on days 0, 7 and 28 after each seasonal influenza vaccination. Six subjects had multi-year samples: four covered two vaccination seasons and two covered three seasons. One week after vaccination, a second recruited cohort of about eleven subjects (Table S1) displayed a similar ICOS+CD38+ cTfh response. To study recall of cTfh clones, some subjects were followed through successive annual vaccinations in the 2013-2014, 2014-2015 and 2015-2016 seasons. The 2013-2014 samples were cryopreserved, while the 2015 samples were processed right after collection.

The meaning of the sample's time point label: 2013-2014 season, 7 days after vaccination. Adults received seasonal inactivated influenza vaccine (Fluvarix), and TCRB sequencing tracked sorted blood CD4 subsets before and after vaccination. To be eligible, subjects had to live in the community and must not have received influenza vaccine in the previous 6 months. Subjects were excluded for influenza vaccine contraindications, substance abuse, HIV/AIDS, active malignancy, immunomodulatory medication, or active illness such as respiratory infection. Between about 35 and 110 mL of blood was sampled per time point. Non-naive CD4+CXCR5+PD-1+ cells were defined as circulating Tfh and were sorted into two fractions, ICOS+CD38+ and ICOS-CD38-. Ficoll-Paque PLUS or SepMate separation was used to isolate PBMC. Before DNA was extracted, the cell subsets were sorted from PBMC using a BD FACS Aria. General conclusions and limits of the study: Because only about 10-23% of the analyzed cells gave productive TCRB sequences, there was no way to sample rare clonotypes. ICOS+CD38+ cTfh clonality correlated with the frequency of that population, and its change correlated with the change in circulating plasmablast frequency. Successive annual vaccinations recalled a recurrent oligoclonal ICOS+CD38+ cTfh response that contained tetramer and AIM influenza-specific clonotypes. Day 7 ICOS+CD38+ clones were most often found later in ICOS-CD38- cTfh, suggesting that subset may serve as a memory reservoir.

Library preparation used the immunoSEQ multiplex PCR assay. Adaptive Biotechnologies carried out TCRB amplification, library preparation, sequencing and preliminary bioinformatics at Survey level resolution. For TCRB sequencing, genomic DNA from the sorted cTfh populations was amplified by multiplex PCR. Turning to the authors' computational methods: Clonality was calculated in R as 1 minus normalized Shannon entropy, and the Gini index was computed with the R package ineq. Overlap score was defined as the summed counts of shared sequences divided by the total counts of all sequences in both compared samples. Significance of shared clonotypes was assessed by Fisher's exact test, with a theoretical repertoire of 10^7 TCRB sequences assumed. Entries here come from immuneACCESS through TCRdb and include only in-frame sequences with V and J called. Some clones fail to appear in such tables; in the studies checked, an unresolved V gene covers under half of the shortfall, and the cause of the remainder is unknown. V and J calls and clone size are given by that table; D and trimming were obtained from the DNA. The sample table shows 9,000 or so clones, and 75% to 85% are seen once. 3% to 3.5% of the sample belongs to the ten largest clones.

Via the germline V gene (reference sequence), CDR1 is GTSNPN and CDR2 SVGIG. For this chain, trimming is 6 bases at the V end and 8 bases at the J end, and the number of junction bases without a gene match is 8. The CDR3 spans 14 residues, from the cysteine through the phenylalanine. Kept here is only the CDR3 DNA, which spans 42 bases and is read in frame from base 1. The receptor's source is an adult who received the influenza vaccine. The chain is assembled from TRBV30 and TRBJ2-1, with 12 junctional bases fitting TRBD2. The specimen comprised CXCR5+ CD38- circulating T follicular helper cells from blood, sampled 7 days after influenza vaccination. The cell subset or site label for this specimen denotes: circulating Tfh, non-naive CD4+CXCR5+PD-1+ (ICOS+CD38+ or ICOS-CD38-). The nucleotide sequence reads TGTGCCTGCCGACTAGCGGGAGCCTTCGATGAGCAGTTCTTC. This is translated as CACRLAGAFDEQFF.